This TCR beta chain was identified during a study of control samples from healthy donors and cancer patients. This table comes from immunoSEQ multiplex PCR, and its TCRdb copy is limited to in-frame clones, with some not included. The repertoire has 150,000 to 160,000 clones, roughly 94% of them found once; the top ten carry 5.5% to 6%. Material: blood. The sequence was obtained from a man aged 35-49 years in good health.

CDR3 in DNA: TGTGCCACGGGAGATACAGAGAACCAGTCTGAAGCTTTCTTT. Protein: CATGDTENQSEAFF. The genes are TRBV24-1 and TRBJ1-1, with unresolved D. CDR1 KGHDR and CDR2 SFDVKD come from the germline V gene. The length of the CDR3 is 14 residues. V was trimmed by 10 bases and J by 6 bases, leaving 20 bases between them.